This TCR beta chain was obtained from a study of blood T cell repertoires in COVID-19. In the study overall: The origin of the acute and convalescent COVID-19 samples was the United States, Italy and Spain.

TCRdb keeps only in-frame clones here, not all; method: immunoSEQ multiplex PCR. The data hold 230,000 or so clones, with roughly 76% observed a single time. Germline loops: CDR1 LNHDA, CDR2 SQIVND (reference sequence). The CDR3 is 13 amino acids. Trimming stripped 3 bases from V and 6 bases from J, with 9 bases between. Sequencing input: peripheral blood. The sequence was collected from a woman aged 80 or older with COVID-19, enrolled during active disease. This chain connects TRBV19 to TRBJ1-5; D perhaps matches TRBD1 (5 bases). The CDR3 spells CASSIRGGQPQHF. The CDR3 nucleotides are TGTGCCAGTAGTATCCGCGGGGGTCAGCCCCAGCATTTT.